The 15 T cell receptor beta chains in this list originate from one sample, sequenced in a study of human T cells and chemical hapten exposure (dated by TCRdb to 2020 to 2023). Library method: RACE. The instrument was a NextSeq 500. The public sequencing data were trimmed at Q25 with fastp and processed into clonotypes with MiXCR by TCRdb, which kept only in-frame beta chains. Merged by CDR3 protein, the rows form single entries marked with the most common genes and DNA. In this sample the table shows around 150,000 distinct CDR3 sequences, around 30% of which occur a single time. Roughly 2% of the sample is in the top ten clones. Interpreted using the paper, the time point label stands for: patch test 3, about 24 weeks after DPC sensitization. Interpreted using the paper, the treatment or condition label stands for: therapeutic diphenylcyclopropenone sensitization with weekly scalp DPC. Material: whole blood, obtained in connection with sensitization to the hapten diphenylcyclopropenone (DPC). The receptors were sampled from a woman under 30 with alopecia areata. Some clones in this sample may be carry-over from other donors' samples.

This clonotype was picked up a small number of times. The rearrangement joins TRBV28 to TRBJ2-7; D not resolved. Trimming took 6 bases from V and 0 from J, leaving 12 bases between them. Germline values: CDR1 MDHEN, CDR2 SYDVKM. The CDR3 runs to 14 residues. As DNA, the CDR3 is TGTGCCAGCAGATCGGCGGCGCGCTCCTACGAGCAGTACTTC. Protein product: CASRSAARSYEQYF.

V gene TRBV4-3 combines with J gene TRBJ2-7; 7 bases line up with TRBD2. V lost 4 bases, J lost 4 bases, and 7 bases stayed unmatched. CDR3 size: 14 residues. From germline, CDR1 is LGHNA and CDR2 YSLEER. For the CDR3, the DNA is TGCGCCAGCAGCCCAGGGACTAACCAGTACGAGCAGTACTTC. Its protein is CASSPGTNQYEQYF.

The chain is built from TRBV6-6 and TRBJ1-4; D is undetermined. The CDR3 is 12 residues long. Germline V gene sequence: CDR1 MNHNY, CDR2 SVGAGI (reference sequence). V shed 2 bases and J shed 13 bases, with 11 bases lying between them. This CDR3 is CASSYTGKALFF. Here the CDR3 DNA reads TGTGCCAGCAGTTACACGGGCAAGGCACTGTTTTTT.

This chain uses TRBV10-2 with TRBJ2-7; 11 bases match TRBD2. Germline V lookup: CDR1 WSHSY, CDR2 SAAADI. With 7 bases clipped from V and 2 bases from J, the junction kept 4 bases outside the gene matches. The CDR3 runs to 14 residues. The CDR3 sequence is CASNLAGGPYEQYF. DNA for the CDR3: TGCGCCAGCAACCTAGCGGGAGGCCCCTACGAGCAGTACTTC.

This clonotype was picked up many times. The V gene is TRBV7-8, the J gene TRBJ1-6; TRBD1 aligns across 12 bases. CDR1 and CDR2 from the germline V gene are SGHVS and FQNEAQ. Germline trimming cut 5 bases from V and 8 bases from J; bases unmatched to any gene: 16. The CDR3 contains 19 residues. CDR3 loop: CASSLLGTGGALTHSPLHF. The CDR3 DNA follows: TGTGCCAGCAGCCTTTTAGGGACAGGGGGCGCCTTAACCCATTCACCCCTCCACTTT.

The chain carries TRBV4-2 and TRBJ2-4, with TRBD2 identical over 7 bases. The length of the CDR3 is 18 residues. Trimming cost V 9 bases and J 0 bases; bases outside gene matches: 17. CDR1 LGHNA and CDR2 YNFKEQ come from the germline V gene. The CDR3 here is CARIRLAETFLAKNIQYF. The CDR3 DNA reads TGTGCCAGGATAAGACTAGCTGAGACCTTTTTAGCCAAAAACATTCAGTACTTC.

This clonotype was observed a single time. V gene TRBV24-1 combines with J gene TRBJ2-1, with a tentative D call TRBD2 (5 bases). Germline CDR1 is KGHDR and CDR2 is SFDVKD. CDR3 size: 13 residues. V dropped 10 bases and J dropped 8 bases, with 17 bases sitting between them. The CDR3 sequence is CATRGGGMDEQFF. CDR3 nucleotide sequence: TGTGCCACACGAGGCGGAGGCATGGATGAGCAGTTCTTC.

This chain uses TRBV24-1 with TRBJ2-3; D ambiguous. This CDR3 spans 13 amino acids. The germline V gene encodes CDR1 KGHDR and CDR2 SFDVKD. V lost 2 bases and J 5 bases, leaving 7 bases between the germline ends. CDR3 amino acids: CATSDYPGDTQYF. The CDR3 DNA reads TGTGCCACCAGTGATTACCCCGGAGATACGCAGTATTTT.

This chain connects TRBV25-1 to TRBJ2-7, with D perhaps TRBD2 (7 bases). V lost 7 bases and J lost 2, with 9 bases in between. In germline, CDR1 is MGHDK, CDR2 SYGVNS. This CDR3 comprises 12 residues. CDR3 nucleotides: TGTGCCAGCACCGGGGGGCCCTACGAGCAGTACTTC. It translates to CASTGGPYEQYF.

The CDR3, as DNA: TGCAGCGCTACGGGACAGATCACCTACGAGCAGTACTTC. The encoded protein is CSATGQITYEQYF. The chain couples TRBV29-1 to TRBJ2-7, with TRBD1 identical over 7 bases. CDR3 size: 13 residues. Per germline, CDR1 SQVTM and CDR2 ANQGSEA. With V trimmed by 7 bases and J by 2 bases, 8 bases remained unmatched.

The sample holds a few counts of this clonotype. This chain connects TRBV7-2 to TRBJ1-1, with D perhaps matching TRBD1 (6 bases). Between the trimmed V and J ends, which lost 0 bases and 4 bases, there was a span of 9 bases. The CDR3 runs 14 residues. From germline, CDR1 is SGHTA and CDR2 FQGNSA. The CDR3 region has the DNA TGTGCCAGCAGCTTAGCGTGGGGGGCCACTGAAGCTTTCTTT. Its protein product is CASSLAWGATEAFF.

The CDR3 reads CASSQQNTGYGLHF. DNA of the CDR3: TGCGCCAGCAGCCAACAAAATACAGGGTATGGGCTCCACTTT. This chain connects TRBV4-1 to TRBJ1-6; D possibly corresponds to TRBD1 (6 bases). This CDR3 contains 14 residues. Germline V gene data show CDR1 as MGHRA and CDR2 as YSYEKL. Trimming removed 2 bases from V and 16 bases from J, with 18 bases in between.

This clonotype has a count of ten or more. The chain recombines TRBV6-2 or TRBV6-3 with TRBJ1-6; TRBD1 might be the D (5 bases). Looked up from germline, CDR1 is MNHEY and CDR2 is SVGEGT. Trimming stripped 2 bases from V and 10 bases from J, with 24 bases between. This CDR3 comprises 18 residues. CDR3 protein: CASSYGAGALEVESPLHF. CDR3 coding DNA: TGTGCCAGCAGTTACGGGGCCGGGGCCCTTGAGGTCGAATCACCCCTCCACTTT.

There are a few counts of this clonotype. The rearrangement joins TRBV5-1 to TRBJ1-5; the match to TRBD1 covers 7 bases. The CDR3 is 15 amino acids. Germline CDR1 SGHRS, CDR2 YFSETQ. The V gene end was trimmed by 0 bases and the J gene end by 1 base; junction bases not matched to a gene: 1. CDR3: CASSLGDSSNQPQHF. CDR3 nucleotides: TGCGCCAGCAGCTTGGGGGACAGCAGCAATCAGCCCCAGCATTTT. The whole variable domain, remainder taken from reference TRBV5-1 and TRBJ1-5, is KAGVTQTPRYLIKTRGQQVTLSCSPISGHRSVSWYQQTPGQGLQFLFEYFSETQRNKGNFPGRFSGRQFSNSRSEMNVSTLELGDSALYLCASSLGDSSNQPQHFGDGTRLSIL.

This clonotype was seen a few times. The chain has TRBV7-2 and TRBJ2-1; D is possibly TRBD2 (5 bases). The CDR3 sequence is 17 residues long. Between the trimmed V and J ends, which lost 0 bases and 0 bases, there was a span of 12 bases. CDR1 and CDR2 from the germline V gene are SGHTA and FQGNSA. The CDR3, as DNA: TGTGCCAGCAGCTTAGCCCCTCCTGGGAGCTCCTACAATGAGCAGTTCTTC. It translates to CASSLAPPGSSYNEQFF.